This TCR beta chain was found in a study of shared clonotypes between healthy human individuals. About the study: Each donor's CD4 naive and CD4 memory cells filled three plates apiece, CD8 naive two, and CD8 memory one.

Investigators spread the genomic DNA of each subset evenly over several immunoSEQ plates. Assay: immunoSEQ multiplex PCR; the TCRdb copy retains only in-frame clones and omits some. This table has a few million clones, just over 90% appearing once. This sequence originates from a man aged 18 to 30 in good health. Some clones in this sample may be carry-over from other donors' samples. Sequenced sample: naive CD4+ T cells from PBMCs. The subset denotes: CD45RA+ positively selected.

The CDR3 DNA sequence: TGTGCCTGGAGTCGATATGGAGGCTACACCTTC. It yields the protein CAWSRYGGYTF. This chain uses TRBV30 with TRBJ1-2; D remains ambiguous. The CDR3 spans 11 residues. Germline V gives CDR1 GTSNPN, CDR2 SVGIG (reference sequence). Trimming removed 2 bases from V and 8 bases from J, with 9 bases in between. Complete variable domain (other parts from reference TRBV30 and TRBJ1-2): SQTIHQWPATLVQPVGSPLSLECTVEGTSNPNLYWYRQAAGRGLQLLFYSVGIGQISSEVPQNLSASRPQDRQFILSSKKLLLSDSGFYLCAWSRYGGYTFGSGTRLTVV.